The rows below give T cell receptor beta chains drawn from one sample of a study of Ad26.COV2.S vaccination and SARS-CoV-2 variants. Here immunoSEQ multiplex PCR was the method, and the copy in TCRdb shows in-frame clones only, minus some. The table lists a few hundred thousand clones, 90% of them singletons. Specimen: peripheral blood, collected in a trial of Ad26.COV2.S vaccine versus placebo. All receptors derive from a person between 18 and 59 years old who received the Ad26.COV2.S COVID-19 vaccine or a placebo. Both conserved end residues are part of each CDR3. The D gene is left open where the match is weak. A clone size is listed for some rows: how often the clone was seen (once, few, many), or a class if it is expanded.

abundance,j_gene,v_gene,d_gene,CDR3aa,CDR3nt
NA,TRBJ1-1,TRBV24-1,TRBD1,CATSDSGQGSNTEAFF,TGTGCCACCAGTGATTCGGGACAGGGGTCGAACACTGAAGCTTTCTTT
NA,TRBJ2-1,TRBV5-5,NA,CASSRQDYNEQFF,TGTGCCAGCAGCAGACAGGACTACAATGAGCAGTTCTTC
NA,TRBJ2-1,TRBV5-4,TRBD1,CASSSWTGFYNEQFF,TGTGCCAGCAGCTCCTGGACAGGGTTCTACAATGAGCAGTTCTTC
few,TRBJ2-3,TRBV5-6,TRBD2,CASSYGRRDTQYF,TGTGCCAGCAGCTACGGGAGGAGGGATACGCAGTATTTT
NA,TRBJ2-3,TRBV9,NA,CASSAAWNLRDTQYF,TGTGCCAGCAGCGCCGCGTGGAACCTGAGGGATACGCAGTATTTT
NA,TRBJ2-1,TRBV7-3,TRBD2,CASSLTILAEQFF,TGTGCCAGCAGCTTAACGATACTAGCGGAGCAGTTCTTC
NA,TRBJ1-4,TRBV18,NA,CASSPSVGGTTNEKLFF,TGTGCCAGCTCACCCTCCGTAGGCGGGACAACTAATGAAAAACTGTTTTTT
NA,TRBJ2-6,TRBV4-2,TRBD1,CASSLGPTGGASGANVLTF,TGTGCCAGCAGCCTCGGGCCAACAGGGGGCGCTTCTGGGGCCAACGTCCTGACTTTC
NA,TRBJ2-6,TRBV5-6,NA,CASSWAVFSGANVLTF,TGTGCCAGCAGCTGGGCTGTCTTCTCTGGGGCCAACGTCCTGACTTTC
NA,TRBJ2-1,TRBV5-1,TRBD2,CASSLGLAAAPKGNEQFF,TGCGCCAGCAGCTTGGGACTAGCGGCGGCCCCAAAGGGAAATGAGCAGTTCTTC
NA,TRBJ2-7,TRBV7-9,NA,CASSQTGYEQYF,TGTGCCAGCAGTCAAACAGGCTACGAGCAGTACTTC
NA,TRBJ1-3,TRBV29-1,TRBD1,CSVQGAGGNTIYF,TGCAGCGTACAGGGGGCGGGAGGAAACACCATATATTTT
NA,TRBJ1-2,TRBV11-1,NA,CASSVRGNYGYTF,TGTGCCAGCAGTGTACGGGGTAACTATGGCTACACCTTC
NA,TRBJ2-1,TRBV10-3,TRBD2,CAISGGRTSGANNEQFF,TGTGCCATCAGTGGAGGAAGGACTAGCGGGGCTAACAATGAGCAGTTCTTC
NA,TRBJ2-7,TRBV2,TRBD2,CASSEGLAGAYEQYF,TGTGCCAGCAGTGAAGGCCTAGCGGGAGCCTACGAGCAGTACTTC
NA,TRBJ2-2,TRBV11-3,NA,CASSLDRNGELFF,TGTGCCAGCAGCTTAGATCGGAACGGGGAGCTGTTTTTT
NA,TRBJ2-6,TRBV12-3/TRBV12-4,NA,CASSFPGANVLTF,TGTGCCAGCAGTTTCCCTGGGGCCAACGTCCTGACTTTC
once,TRBJ2-2,TRBV18,NA,CASSPLRQGNTGELFF,TGTGCCAGCTCACCACTGCGGCAGGGGAACACCGGGGAGCTGTTTTTT
NA,TRBJ2-2,TRBV27,TRBD2,CASSSRVSFGGRYGGELFF,TGTGCCAGCAGTTCAAGGGTCAGTTTTGGCGGGAGATACGGCGGGGAGCTGTTTTTT
once,TRBJ2-7,TRBV11-2,TRBD1,CASSLADRSSYEQYF,TGTGCCAGCAGCTTAGCGGACAGGAGCTCCTACGAGCAGTACTTC
NA,TRBJ2-3,TRBV2,TRBD2,CASTGSGRDTQYF,TGTGCCAGCACCGGGAGCGGGAGAGATACGCAGTATTTT
NA,TRBJ2-1,TRBV13,NA,CASSSQGGYNEQFF,TGTGCCAGCAGCTCGCAGGGGGGGTACAATGAGCAGTTCTTC
NA,TRBJ1-2,TRBV18,NA,CASSTRTAPYGYTF,TGTGCCAGCTCAACGCGGACAGCACCCTATGGCTACACCTTC
NA,TRBJ2-1,TRBV7-2,NA,CASSSRFNNEQFF,TGTGCCAGCAGCTCTAGATTCAACAATGAGCAGTTCTTC
NA,TRBJ2-7,TRBV6-5,NA,CASSPRDHPSYEQYF,TGTGCCAGCAGTCCTCGGGACCACCCCTCCTACGAGCAGTACTTC
once,TRBJ2-1,TRBV11-2,NA,CASRSRGGSSYNEQFF,TGTGCCAGCAGGTCCCGGGGTGGGAGCTCCTACAATGAGCAGTTCTTC
NA,TRBJ2-1,TRBV7-9,NA,CASSLSNEQFF,TGTGCCAGCAGCTTGTCCAATGAGCAGTTCTTC
NA,TRBJ2-7,TRBV19,NA,CASSIARNYEQYF,TGTGCCAGTAGTATTGCCAGAAACTACGAGCAGTACTTC
NA,TRBJ2-7,TRBV12-2,NA,CASRSRGPSSYEQYF,TGTGCAAGTCGCTCCCGGGGACCCAGCTCCTACGAGCAGTACTTC
NA,TRBJ1-2,TRBV30,NA,CAWLGLNGYTF,TGTGCCTGGCTGGGACTGAATGGCTACACCTTC
NA,TRBJ2-3,TRBV28,TRBD1,CASETTGADTQYF,TGTGCCAGCGAAACAACAGGGGCAGATACGCAGTATTTT
NA,TRBJ2-1,TRBV11-2,NA,CASSFGNEQFF,TGTGCCAGCAGCTTCGGAAATGAGCAGTTCTTC
NA,TRBJ2-3,TRBV9,NA,CASSEGGTPETQYF,TGTGCCAGCAGCGAAGGAGGGACGCCGGAGACGCAGTATTTT
NA,TRBJ2-5,TRBV27,TRBD1,CASSLNRGLGAQYF,TGTGCCAGCAGTTTAAACAGGGGGCTGGGGGCCCAGTACTTC
NA,TRBJ2-7,TRBV18,TRBD1,CASSPNGQGNYEQYF,TGTGCCAGCTCACCAAACGGACAGGGGAACTACGAGCAGTACTTC
NA,TRBJ2-1,TRBV30,NA,CAWSGFSGSSYNEQFF,TGTGCCTGGAGTGGGTTTAGCGGCAGCTCCTACAATGAGCAGTTCTTC
once,TRBJ1-4,TRBV3-1/TRBV3-2,TRBD1,CASSQEGAGGEKLFF,TGTGCCAGCAGCCAAGAGGGCGCAGGGGGAGAAAAACTGTTTTTT
NA,TRBJ1-3,TRBV4-1,NA,CASSQGGGHSSGNTIYF,TGCGCCAGCAGCCAAGGCGGAGGGCATTCCTCTGGAAACACCATATATTTT
once,TRBJ2-1,TRBV27,NA,CASSLQGYNEQFF,TGTGCCAGCAGTTTGCAGGGCTACAATGAGCAGTTCTTC
NA,TRBJ1-6,TRBV5-6,NA,CASSLDGGYNSPLHF,TGTGCCAGCAGCTTGGACGGCGGATATAATTCACCCCTCCACTTT
NA,TRBJ2-1,TRBV7-9,TRBD1,CASSSGQVGYNEQFF,TGTGCCAGCAGCTCGGGACAGGTGGGGTACAATGAGCAGTTCTTC
NA,TRBJ1-2,TRBV5-5,TRBD1,CASSPGTGELGYTF,TGTGCCAGCAGCCCGGGGACAGGGGAGCTTGGCTACACCTTC
once,TRBJ2-2,TRBV18,NA,CASSPLGPRGELFF,TGTGCCAGCTCACCACTTGGCCCAAGGGGGGAGCTGTTTTTT
NA,TRBJ2-1,TRBV4-2,TRBD2,CASSQGTSGYNEQFF,TGTGCCAGCAGCCAAGGGACTAGCGGCTACAATGAGCAGTTCTTC
once,TRBJ2-7,TRBV7-6,TRBD1,CASSLTRDRSYEQYF,TGTGCCAGCAGCTTAACTCGGGACAGGTCCTACGAGCAGTACTTC
NA,TRBJ2-7,TRBV28,TRBD1,CASRTRDRGYF,TGTGCCAGCAGGACCCGGGACAGGGGGTACTTC
NA,TRBJ2-2,TRBV19,NA,CASSIRQRTGELFF,TGTGCCAGTAGCATACGTCAGCGGACCGGGGAGCTGTTTTTT